Listed here are 26 T cell receptor beta chains from one sample, sequenced in a study of T cell responses to AZD1222 COVID-19 vaccine. TCRdb's table, derived via immunoSEQ multiplex PCR, lists solely in-frame clones and lacks some. The sample includes tens of thousands of clones, approximately 90% of them seen just once. The sequencing here drew on peripheral blood, taken 28 days after the second AZD1222 dose. Every receptor here comes from an adult who received the AZD1222 COVID-19 vaccine.

This chain links TRBV5-1 with TRBJ1-1, with TRBD1 as a possible D gene (6 bases). V lost 6 bases to trimming and J lost 3 bases, with 15 bases between them. This CDR3 has 14 amino acids. Looked up from germline, CDR1 is SGHRS and CDR2 is YFSETQ. The CDR3 nucleotides are TGCGCCAGCACTGACCACAGGGTCGACACTGAAGCTTTCTTT. It specifies CASTDHRVDTEAFF.

V and J are TRBV6-5 and TRBJ1-2, with 7 bases fitting TRBD1. V shed 0 bases and J 5 bases; nucleotides not matched to a gene: 9. The germline gives CDR1 MNHEY, CDR2 SVGAGI. This CDR3 has 16 amino acids. The CDR3, as DNA: TGTGCCAGCAGTTACTCGATCCGTGGACAGGCGTATGGCTACACCTTC. Encoded protein: CASSYSIRGQAYGYTF.

The gene calls are TRBV5-6 and TRBJ1-4, with TRBD1 matching 7 bases. V lost 2 bases, J lost 10 bases, and 11 bases stayed unmatched. CDR1 SGHDT and CDR2 YYEEEE come from the germline V gene. The CDR3 covers 15 residues. The CDR3 DNA is TGTGCCAGCAGCTTTCTGGATCACAGGGGCGGAAAACTGTTTTTT. This gives the protein CASSFLDHRGGKLFF. Together with reference TRBV5-6 and TRBJ1-4, the CDR3 gives the full variable domain: DAGVTQSPTHLIKTRGQQVTLRCSPKSGHDTVSWYQQALGQGPQFIFQYYEEEERQRGNFPDRFSGHQFPNYSSELNVNALLLGDSALYLCASSFLDHRGGKLFFGSGTQLSVL.

This clone was picked up a small number of times. The chain links TRBV28 to TRBJ1-1, with D perhaps TRBD1 (5 bases). Germline V gene data show CDR1 as MDHEN and CDR2 as SYDVKM. This CDR3 has 15 amino acids. V shed 2 bases and J shed 3 bases, with 13 bases lying between them. The DNA for the CDR3 is TGTGCCAGCAGTTTAGGGGTTTGGGGGGACACTGAAGCTTTCTTT. Translation: CASSLGVWGDTEAFF. Full variable domain (remainder filled in from reference TRBV28 and TRBJ1-1): DVKVTQSSRYLVKRTGEKVFLECVQDMDHENMFWYRQDPGLGLRLIYFSYDVKMKEKGDIPEGYSVSREKKERFSLILESASTNQTSMYLCASSLGVWGDTEAFFGQGTRLTVV.

The chain couples TRBV7-2 to TRBJ1-2; D may be TRBD1 (6 bases). Germline CDR1 reads SGHTA; CDR2 reads FQGNSA. Trimming took off 4 bases at V and 4 bases at J, with 10 bases between the two ends. This CDR3 is 13 amino acids long. The CDR3 sequence: CASSSGEPYGYTF. CDR3 DNA sequence: TGTGCCAGCAGCTCAGGGGAGCCCTATGGCTACACCTTC.

J is TRBJ2-5 and V is TRBV7-6, with TRBD1 as a possible D gene (6 bases). The CDR3 is made up of 13 amino acids. Germline CDR1 SGHVS, CDR2 FNYEAQ. V lost 4 bases and J 4 bases, leaving 10 bases between the germline ends. The CDR3 sequence is CASSWTVAETQYF. CDR3 DNA: TGTGCCAGCAGCTGGACAGTGGCAGAGACCCAGTACTTC.

This chain uses TRBV4-2 with TRBJ1-4; unclear D gene. With 3 bases removed from V and 6 bases from J, the gap between germline ends came to 11 bases. The CDR3 is made up of 14 amino acids. Per the germline V gene, CDR1 is LGHNA and CDR2 is YNFKEQ. As DNA, the CDR3 is TGTGCCAGCAGCCAGGGCCAGGACTATGAAAAACTGTTTTTT. Its protein product is CASSQGQDYEKLFF.

The chain joins TRBV6-5 to TRBJ2-3, with TRBD2 matching over 8 bases. The CDR3 length is 15 residues. J gave up 2 bases and V 6 bases, and 7 bases lay outside the gene matches. Germline V lookup: CDR1 MNHEY, CDR2 SVGAGI. The DNA for the CDR3 is TGTGCCAGCAGCCCCCGGGGGGGGCCCACAGATACGCAGTATTTT. Translating it yields CASSPRGGPTDTQYF.

V and J are TRBV18 and TRBJ2-7; 8 bases map to TRBD1. This CDR3 is 15 amino acids long. Losses at the gene ends were 8 bases for V and 0 bases for J; bases not matched to a gene: 9. Germline V gives CDR1 KGHSH, CDR2 LQKENI. The CDR3 reads CASTRTGTGSYEQYF. As DNA, the CDR3 is TGTGCCAGCACACGGACAGGGACGGGCTCCTACGAGCAGTACTTC.

The CDR3 loop reads CAWSEGTQYF. The CDR3 nucleotides read TGTGCCTGGAGCGAAGGTACGCAGTATTTT. J is TRBJ2-3 and V is TRBV30; no definite D call. The V gene's germline CDR1 is GTSNPN and CDR2 SVGIG (reference sequence). Trimming removed 3 bases at V and 8 bases at J, with 6 bases between. This CDR3 is 10 amino acids long.

The rearrangement joins TRBV30 to TRBJ1-1; D is uncertain. Germline assignment: CDR1 GTSNPN and CDR2 SVGIG (reference sequence). V gave up 2 bases and J gave up 4 bases, with 11 bases separating them. CDR3 length: 13 amino acids. DNA of the CDR3: TGTGCCTGGAGTTCCTTAATGGGCACTGAAGCTTTCTTT. It is translated as CAWSSLMGTEAFF.

V and J are TRBV7-2 and TRBJ1-6; D remains unclear. The CDR3 totals 14 residues. CDR1 is SGHTA, CDR2 FQGNSA, per germline. V lost 4 bases and J 7 bases, leaving 11 bases between the germline ends. Written as DNA, the CDR3 is TGTGCCAGCAGCTCTCCGAGGGCCAATTCACCCCTCCACTTT. Protein product: CASSSPRANSPLHF.

The genes are TRBV19 and TRBJ1-5; D uncertain. Per germline, CDR1 LNHDA and CDR2 SQIVND (reference sequence). V was trimmed by 4 bases and J by 11 bases, leaving 15 bases between them. This CDR3 region has 13 residues. DNA of the CDR3: TGTGCCAGTAGTACCACAGAGCTTCGGTCCCAGCATTTT. It encodes CASSTTELRSQHF.

The rearrangement uses TRBV2 and TRBJ2-3; D is unresolved. This CDR3 is built from 13 residues. V was shortened by 3 bases and J by 0 bases, with 4 bases between the two germline ends. Germline CDR1 reads SNHLY; CDR2 reads FYNNEI. CDR3: CASSELSTDTQYF. CDR3 nucleotide sequence: TGTGCCAGCAGTGAGCTGAGCACAGATACGCAGTATTTT. Using reference TRBV2 and TRBJ2-3 for the parts outside the CDR3, the full variable domain is EPEVTQTPSHQVTQMGQEVILRCVPISNHLYFYWYRQILGQKVEFLVSFYNNEISEKSEIFDDQFSVERPDGSNFTLKIRSTKLEDSAMYFCASSELSTDTQYFGPGTRLTVL.

This clone was detected only once. The chain carries TRBV6-1 and TRBJ1-2; TRBD1 is a possible D gene (5 bases). Germline V gene sequence: CDR1 MNHNS, CDR2 SASEGT. Trimming left V 3 bases short and J 0 bases short, with 14 bases between. This CDR3 has 16 amino acids. The CDR3 loop reads CASSDLGARPNYGYTF. CDR3 DNA sequence: TGTGCCAGCAGTGACCTAGGGGCCAGGCCTAACTATGGCTACACCTTC.

Comment on this clone: Other DNA sequences in this sample translate to the same CDR3. The CDR3 sequence is CASSPRDRDHEKLFF. CDR3 coding DNA: TGTGCCAGCTCACCCCGGGACAGGGATCATGAAAAACTGTTTTTT. This chain joins TRBV18 and TRBJ1-4; TRBD1 aligns across 9 bases. The CDR3 covers 15 residues. CDR1 and CDR2 (germline): KGHSH, LQKENI. The ends lost 3 bases at V and 6 bases at J; junction bases unmatched: 5. Looking up the rest from reference TRBV18 and TRBJ1-4 gives the full variable domain: NAGVMQNPRHLVRRRGQEARLRCSPMKGHSHVYWYRQLPEEGLKFMVYLQKENIIDESGMPKERFSAEFPKEGPSILRIQQVVRGDSAAYFCASSPRDRDHEKLFFGSGTQLSVL.

The chain recombines TRBV9 with TRBJ1-6; D ambiguous. The V end lost 0 bases, the J end lost 0 bases, and 10 bases lay between the germline ends. The CDR3 is 17 amino acids. Germline-derived CDR1 and CDR2 are SGDLS and YYNGEE. The CDR3 region has the DNA TGTGCCAGCAGCGTAGGTGGGCCGAGCTCCTATAATTCACCCCTCCACTTT. This gives the protein CASSVGGPSSYNSPLHF. Complete variable domain (other parts from reference TRBV9 and TRBJ1-6): DSGVTQTPKHLITATGQRVTLRCSPRSGDLSVYWYQQSLDQGLQFLIQYYNGEERAKGNILERFSAQQFPDLHSELNLSSLELGDSALYFCASSVGGPSSYNSPLHFGNGTRLTVT.

The chain uses TRBV5-4 and TRBJ1-2; no clear D gene. The CDR3 covers 15 residues. Trimming pared 5 bases from V and 3 bases from J, leaving 17 bases between. In germline, CDR1 is SGHNT, CDR2 YYREEE (reference sequence). The CDR3 region is CASRSNKGWDYGYTF. For the CDR3, the DNA is TGTGCCAGCAGATCTAATAAGGGCTGGGACTATGGCTACACCTTC. Together with reference TRBV5-4 and TRBJ1-2, the CDR3 gives the full variable domain: ETGVTQSPTHLIKTRGQQVTLRCSSQSGHNTVSWYQQALGQGPQFIFQYYREEENGRGNFPPRFSGLQFPNYSSELNVNALELDDSALYLCASRSNKGWDYGYTFGSGTRLTVV.

The chain has TRBV2 and TRBJ1-2, with D uncertain. Germline V lookup: CDR1 SNHLY, CDR2 FYNNEI. Trimming removed 7 bases at V and 0 bases at J, with 12 bases between. This CDR3 has 14 amino acids. The CDR3 DNA is TGTGCCAGCACATTTGACACAGCTAACTATGGCTACACCTTC. As protein: CASTFDTANYGYTF. The full variable domain, in which reference TRBV2 and TRBJ1-2 provide the parts outside the CDR3, is EPEVTQTPSHQVTQMGQEVILRCVPISNHLYFYWYRQILGQKVEFLVSFYNNEISEKSEIFDDQFSVERPDGSNFTLKIRSTKLEDSAMYFCASTFDTANYGYTFGSGTRLTVV.

J is TRBJ1-2 and V is TRBV7-6, with D hard to call. The CDR3 has 14 amino acids. Deletions cut 1 base from V and 6 bases from J, with 12 bases between. Germline values: CDR1 SGHVS, CDR2 FNYEAQ. CDR3: CASSLVPLSDGYTF. CDR3 sequence (DNA): TGTGCCAGCAGCTTAGTTCCCCTTTCCGATGGCTACACCTTC.

The chain carries TRBV5-4 and TRBJ2-7, with unresolved D. Trimming pared 0 bases from V and 2 bases from J, leaving 6 bases between. The germline CDR1 and CDR2 sequences are SGHNT and YYREEE (reference sequence). The CDR3 is 13 residues long. The CDR3 DNA reads TGTGCCAGCAGCTTGGGCAGCGCCTACGAGCAGTACTTC. It specifies CASSLGSAYEQYF. Drawing the rest from reference TRBV5-4 and TRBJ2-7, the complete variable domain is ETGVTQSPTHLIKTRGQQVTLRCSSQSGHNTVSWYQQALGQGPQFIFQYYREEENGRGNFPPRFSGLQFPNYSSELNVNALELDDSALYLCASSLGSAYEQYFGPGTRLTVT.

The rearrangement joins TRBV11-3 to TRBJ1-4; TRBD1 matches 12 bases. Germline CDR1 and CDR2: SGHNT and YENEEA. The CDR3 is made up of 18 amino acids. After removal of 3 bases from V and 3 bases from J, the junction contained 8 bases not matched to a gene. The CDR3: CASSLGQGAVRANEKLFF. CDR3 nucleotides: TGTGCCAGCAGCTTGGGACAGGGGGCTGTCCGGGCTAATGAAAAACTGTTTTTT.

There are a few counts of this clone. This rearrangement joins TRBV30 to TRBJ1-1; D gene ambiguous. Looked up from germline, CDR1 is GTSNPN and CDR2 is SVGIG (reference sequence). V lost 5 bases, J lost 0 bases, and 4 bases lay in between. This CDR3 spans 11 amino acids. Written as DNA, the CDR3 is TGTGCCTGGGAGATGAACACTGAAGCTTTCTTT. Its translation: CAWEMNTEAFF.

The chain uses TRBV4-1 and TRBJ1-4; TRBD1 matches 8 bases. Germline assignment: CDR1 MGHRA and CDR2 YSYEKL. V dropped 1 base and J dropped 8; count of bases not matched to a gene: 6. The CDR3 loop spans 15 amino acids. The CDR3 loop is CASSQAGTGGEKLFF. For the CDR3, the DNA is TGCGCCAGCAGCCAAGCCGGGACAGGTGGAGAAAAACTGTTTTTT.

The chain is built from TRBV5-4 and TRBJ1-2; 11 nucleotides align to TRBD1. This CDR3 comprises 16 residues. The V and J ends lost 3 bases and 8 bases, in that order; junction bases with no gene match: 12. Germline V gene lookup returns CDR1 SGHNT and CDR2 YYREEE (reference sequence). The CDR3 DNA is TGTGCCAGCAGCTCGCATTTAGGGACAGGGGGGGACGGCTACACCTTC. Protein: CASSSHLGTGGDGYTF.

The chain has TRBV28 and TRBJ1-3, with a possible D match to TRBD1 (6 bases). Germline values: CDR1 MDHEN, CDR2 SYDVKM. This CDR3 comprises 15 residues. The germline V and J ends were trimmed by 1 base and 6 bases, with 13 bases remaining between them. The CDR3 spells CASSLLGARENTIYF. CDR3 DNA sequence: TGTGCCAGCAGTTTATTGGGGGCTCGGGAAAACACCATATATTTT.